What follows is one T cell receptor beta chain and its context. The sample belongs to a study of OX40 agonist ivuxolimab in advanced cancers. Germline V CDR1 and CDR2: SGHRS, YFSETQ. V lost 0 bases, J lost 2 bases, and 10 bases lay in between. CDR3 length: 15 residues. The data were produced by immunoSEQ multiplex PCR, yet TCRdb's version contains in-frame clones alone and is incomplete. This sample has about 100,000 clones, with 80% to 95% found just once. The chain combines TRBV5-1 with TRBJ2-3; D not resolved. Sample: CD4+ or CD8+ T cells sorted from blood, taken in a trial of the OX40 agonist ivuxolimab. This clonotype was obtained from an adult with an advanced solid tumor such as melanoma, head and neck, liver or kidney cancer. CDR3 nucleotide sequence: TGCGCCAGCAGCTTGGGATCTAAGTCCACAGATACGCAGTATTTT. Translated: CASSLGSKSTDTQYF.